Below are 12 T cell receptor beta chains sequenced from a single sample in a study of blood T cell repertoires in COVID-19. The protocol was immunoSEQ multiplex PCR, while the TCRdb copy is restricted to in-frame clones and leaves out a portion. Found here are 140,000 to 150,000 clones, around nine tenths of them singletons; the top ten hold about 11%. Sequencing input: peripheral blood. The receptors originated from a man in his sixties with active or convalescent COVID-19.

The rearrangement joins TRBV5-1 to TRBJ2-6; 10 bases are shared with TRBD1. In germline, CDR1 is SGHRS, CDR2 YFSETQ. With V trimmed by 4 bases and J by 3 bases, 4 bases remained unmatched. This CDR3 comprises 16 residues. CDR3 DNA: TGCGCCAGCAGCAAAGACAGGGGGCTTGGGGCCAACGTCCTGACTTTC. This sequence encodes CASSKDRGLGANVLTF.

The chain couples TRBV6-6 to TRBJ2-7, with D perhaps matching TRBD2 (5 bases). The V end was cut by 6 bases, the J end by 6 bases, with 21 bases between. The CDR3 has 15 amino acids. CDR1 and CDR2 from the germline V gene are MNHNY and SVGAGI (reference sequence). DNA of the CDR3: TGTGCCAGCAGCAACCCGGGCCCCACGGCGGGCGAGCAGTACTTC. Amino acid sequence: CASSNPGPTAGEQYF.

The sample holds many counts of this clone. The V gene is TRBV27, the J gene TRBJ1-5; a possible D gene is TRBD1 (5 bases). CDR1 and CDR2 from the germline V gene are MNHEY and SMNVEV (reference sequence). This CDR3 contains 15 residues. Trimming took off 6 bases at V and 0 bases at J, with 12 bases between the two ends. This CDR3 is CASREGLISNQPQHF. As DNA, the CDR3 is TGTGCCAGCAGAGAGGGACTCATTAGCAATCAGCCCCAGCATTTT.

This sequence joins TRBV27 and TRBJ2-1, with 12 positions matching TRBD2. The germline V gene encodes CDR1 MNHEY and CDR2 SMNVEV (reference sequence). This CDR3 is 16 amino acids long. After removal of 2 bases from V and 8 bases from J, the junction contained 7 bases not matched to a gene. Here the CDR3 reads CASSLLTSGSADEQFF. The CDR3 coding sequence is TGTGCCAGCAGTTTACTGACTAGCGGGAGTGCAGATGAGCAGTTCTTC.

The chain employs TRBV28 and TRBJ1-5, with 9 bases that match TRBD1. In germline, CDR1 is MDHEN, CDR2 SYDVKM. The CDR3 length is 16 residues. Trimming took 4 bases from V and 2 from J; bases not matched to a gene: 6. The CDR3 loop is CASSYRGHWGNQPQHF. The DNA for the CDR3 is TGTGCCAGCAGTTACAGGGGGCATTGGGGCAATCAGCCCCAGCATTTT.

The chain uses TRBV6-1 and TRBJ1-6; the D gene is possibly TRBD1 (5 bases). Germline V gene lookup returns CDR1 MNHNS and CDR2 SASEGT. The CDR3 has 14 residues. V was clipped by 1 base and J by 7 bases, with 8 bases between them. DNA for the CDR3: TGTGCCAGCAGTGAAGTGCAGGGCAATTCACCCCTCCACTTT. This translates into CASSEVQGNSPLHF.

The chain recombines TRBV19 with TRBJ2-2; TRBD2 matches at 12 bases. In germline, CDR1 is LNHDA, CDR2 SQIVND (reference sequence). The length of the CDR3 is 15 residues. V lost 3 bases, J lost 6 bases, and 2 bases stayed unmatched. This CDR3 is CASSILAGGAGELFF. Written as DNA, the CDR3 is TGTGCCAGTAGTATCCTAGCGGGAGGGGCCGGGGAGCTGTTTTTT.

This chain links TRBV23-1 with TRBJ1-5; TRBD1 is a possible D gene (5 bases). TRBV23-1 is an open reading frame, and its role is uncertain. The CDR3 extends over 16 amino acids. Between the trimmed V and J ends, which lost 3 bases and 6 bases, there was a span of 18 bases. The CDR3 loop is CASSQKGGAPGQPQHF. The CDR3 region has the DNA TGCGCCAGCAGTCAGAAAGGCGGGGCGCCGGGTCAGCCCCAGCATTTT.

The CDR3 spells CASSPFMSTGSSYEQYF. For the CDR3, the DNA is TGTGCCAGCTCACCGTTCATGTCGACAGGGAGCTCCTACGAGCAGTACTTC. V is TRBV18 and J is TRBJ2-7; 7 nucleotides agree with TRBD1. J gave up 0 bases and V 3 bases, and 11 bases lay outside the gene matches. Germline CDR1 KGHSH, CDR2 LQKENI. CDR3 size: 17 residues.

V gene TRBV18 combines with J gene TRBJ1-5; 11 bases are shared with TRBD1. Germline V gene data show CDR1 as KGHSH and CDR2 as LQKENI. CDR3 length: 17 amino acids. Trimming took 6 bases from V and 4 from J; bases not matched to a gene: 11. The CDR3 loop is CASSGTGGAGRNQPQHF. CDR3 DNA sequence: TGTGCCAGCTCTGGGACAGGGGGAGCGGGTCGGAATCAGCCCCAGCATTTT.

The chain uses TRBV7-2 and TRBJ2-5; the match to TRBD2 covers 12 bases. CDR1 is SGHTA and CDR2 is FQGNSA in the germline V gene. V lost 0 bases and J lost 5; bases outside the gene matches: 4. The CDR3 is 16 amino acids. CDR3 in amino acids: CASSLALAGGPETQYF. CDR3 DNA: TGTGCCAGCAGCTTAGCCCTAGCGGGAGGGCCCGAGACCCAGTACTTC.

The chain is built from TRBV6-5 and TRBJ1-1; tentatively, D is TRBD1 (5 bases). Deletions cut 2 bases from V and 1 base from J, with 11 bases between. Germline V lookup: CDR1 MNHEY, CDR2 SVGAGI. This CDR3 comprises 15 residues. In nucleotides, the CDR3 is TGTGCCAGCAGTTACATTGAGACAGCGAACACTGAAGCTTTCTTT. Residues: CASSYIETANTEAFF.